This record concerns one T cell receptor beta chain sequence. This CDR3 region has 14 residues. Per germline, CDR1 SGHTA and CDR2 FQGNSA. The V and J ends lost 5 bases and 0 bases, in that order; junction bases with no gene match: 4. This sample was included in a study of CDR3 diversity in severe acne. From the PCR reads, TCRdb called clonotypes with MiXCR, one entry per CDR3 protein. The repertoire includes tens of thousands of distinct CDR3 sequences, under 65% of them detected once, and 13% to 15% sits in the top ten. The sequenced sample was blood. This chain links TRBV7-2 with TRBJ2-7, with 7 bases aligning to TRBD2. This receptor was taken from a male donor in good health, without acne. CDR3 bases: TGTGCCAGCAGCCGCGGGGGAATCTCCTACGAGCAGTACTTC. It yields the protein CASSRGGISYEQYF.